The clone carrying this T cell receptor (beta chain) showed up just a few times. This sample was taken from a study of T cells in Graves' hyperthyroidism and ophthalmopathy. Study-wide background: Prior to any treatment, at the point of initial diagnosis, peripheral blood was collected.

RNA transcripts provided the source from which TCR beta CDR3 regions were amplified. First-round RT-PCR targeting the TCR CDR3 was performed with the HTBI primer set. TCRdb analysed the multiplex PCR reads with MiXCR anew, one entry per CDR3 protein. The sample includes 400,000 to 500,000 distinct CDR3 sequences, roughly 14% of them seen just once. Trimming stripped 2 bases from V and 7 bases from J, with 15 bases between. Germline V gene data show CDR1 as MNHNS and CDR2 as SASEGT. The CDR3 is 14 amino acids. The chain recombines TRBV6-1 with TRBJ2-7, with D perhaps matching TRBD2 (6 bases). Sample: blood. The source is a woman aged 18 to 35 with Graves' hyperthyroidism. The CDR3 DNA reads as TGTGCCAGCAGTGAACCCGGGACCGGAGGGGAGCAGTACTTC. It codes for CASSEPGTGGEQYF.